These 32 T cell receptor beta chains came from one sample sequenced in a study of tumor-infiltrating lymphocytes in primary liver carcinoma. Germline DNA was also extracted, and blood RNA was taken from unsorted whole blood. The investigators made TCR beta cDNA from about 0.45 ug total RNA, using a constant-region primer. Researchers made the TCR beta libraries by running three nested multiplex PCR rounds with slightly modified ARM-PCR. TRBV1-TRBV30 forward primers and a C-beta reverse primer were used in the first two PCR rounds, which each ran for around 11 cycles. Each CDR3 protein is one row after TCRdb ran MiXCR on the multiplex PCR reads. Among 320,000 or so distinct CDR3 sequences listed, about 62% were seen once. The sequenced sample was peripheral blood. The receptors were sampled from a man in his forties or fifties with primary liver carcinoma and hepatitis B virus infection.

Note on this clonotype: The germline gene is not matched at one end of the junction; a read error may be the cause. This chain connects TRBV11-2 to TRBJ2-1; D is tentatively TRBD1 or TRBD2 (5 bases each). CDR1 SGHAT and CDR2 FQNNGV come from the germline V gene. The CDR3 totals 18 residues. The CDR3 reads CASSLELWGWLFYNGQFF. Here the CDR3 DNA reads TGTGCCAGCAGCCTAGAATTATGGGGGTGGTTGTTCTACAATGGGCAGTTCTTC.

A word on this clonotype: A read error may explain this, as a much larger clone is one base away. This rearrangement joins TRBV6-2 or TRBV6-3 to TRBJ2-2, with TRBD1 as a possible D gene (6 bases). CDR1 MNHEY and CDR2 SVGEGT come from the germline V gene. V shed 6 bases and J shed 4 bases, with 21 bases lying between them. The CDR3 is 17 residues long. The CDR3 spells CASSRGTQRLFTGELFF. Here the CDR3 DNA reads TGTGCCAGCAGCCGAGGGACACAGAGGCTATTCACCGGGGAGCTGTTTTTT.

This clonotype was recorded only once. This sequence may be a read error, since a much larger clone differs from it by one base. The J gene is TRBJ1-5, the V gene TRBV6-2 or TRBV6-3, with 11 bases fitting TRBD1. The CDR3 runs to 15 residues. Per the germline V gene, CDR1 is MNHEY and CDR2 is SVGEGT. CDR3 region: CARSSGQGAGQPQHF. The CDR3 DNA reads TGTGCCAGGAGTTCCGGACAGGGGGCGGGTCAGCCCCAGCATTTT.

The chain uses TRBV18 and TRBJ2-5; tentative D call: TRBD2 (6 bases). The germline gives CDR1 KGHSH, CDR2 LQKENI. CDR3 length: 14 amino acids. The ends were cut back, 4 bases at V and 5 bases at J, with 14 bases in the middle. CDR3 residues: CASSLGLTKETQYF. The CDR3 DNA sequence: TGTGCCAGCTCACTCGGACTAACGAAGGAGACCCAGTACTTC.

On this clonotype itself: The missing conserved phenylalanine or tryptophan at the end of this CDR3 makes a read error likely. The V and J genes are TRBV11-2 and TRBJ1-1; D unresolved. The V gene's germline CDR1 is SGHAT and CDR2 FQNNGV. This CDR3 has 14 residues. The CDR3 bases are TGTGCTAGCAGCTTACTGACGGCGAACACTGAAGCTTTCTCT. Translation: CASSLLTANTEAFS.

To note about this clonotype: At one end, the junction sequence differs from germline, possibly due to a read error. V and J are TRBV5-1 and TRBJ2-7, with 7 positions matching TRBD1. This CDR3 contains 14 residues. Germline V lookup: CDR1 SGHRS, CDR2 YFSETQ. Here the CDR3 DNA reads TGCGCCATCAGCTCAACGGGACAGATCTACGAGCAGTACTTC. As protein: CAISSTGQIYEQYF.

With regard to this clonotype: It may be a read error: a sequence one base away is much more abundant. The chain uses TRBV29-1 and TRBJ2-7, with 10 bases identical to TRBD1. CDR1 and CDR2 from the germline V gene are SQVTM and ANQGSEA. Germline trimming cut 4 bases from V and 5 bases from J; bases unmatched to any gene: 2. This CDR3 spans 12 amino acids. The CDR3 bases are TGCAGCGTTGGACAGGGGGCCCACGAGCAGTACTTC. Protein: CSVGQGAHEQYF.

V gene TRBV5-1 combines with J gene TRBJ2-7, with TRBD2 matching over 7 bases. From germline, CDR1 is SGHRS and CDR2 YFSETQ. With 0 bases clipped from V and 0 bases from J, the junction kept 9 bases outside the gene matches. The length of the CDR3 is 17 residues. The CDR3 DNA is TGCGCCAGCAGCTTGGGGGATCTAGCGGCGAGCTCCTACGAGCAGTACTTC. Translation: CASSLGDLAASSYEQYF.

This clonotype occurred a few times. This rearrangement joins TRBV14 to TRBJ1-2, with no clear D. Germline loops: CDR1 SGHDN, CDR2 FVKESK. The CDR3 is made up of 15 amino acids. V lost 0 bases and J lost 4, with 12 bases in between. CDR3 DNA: TGTGCCAGCAGCCAAGATTCGGGCAGAACCTATGGCTACACCTTC. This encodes CASSQDSGRTYGYTF.

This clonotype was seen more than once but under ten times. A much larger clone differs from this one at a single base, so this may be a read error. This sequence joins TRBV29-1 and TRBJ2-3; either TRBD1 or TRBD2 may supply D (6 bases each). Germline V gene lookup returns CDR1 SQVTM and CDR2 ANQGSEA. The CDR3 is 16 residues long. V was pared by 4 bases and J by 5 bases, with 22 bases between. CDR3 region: CSVAGATGASRDTQYF. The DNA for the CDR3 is TGCAGCGTTGCGGGGGCAACAGGCGCCAGTAGAGATACGCAGTATTTT.

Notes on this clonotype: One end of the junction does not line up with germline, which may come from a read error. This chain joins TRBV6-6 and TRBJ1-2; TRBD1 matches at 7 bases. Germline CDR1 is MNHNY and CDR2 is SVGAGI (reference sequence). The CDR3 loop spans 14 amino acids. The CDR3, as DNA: TGTGCCGGCAGGTCCTCCGGGACAGACTATGGCTACACCTTC. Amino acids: CAGRSSGTDYGYTF.

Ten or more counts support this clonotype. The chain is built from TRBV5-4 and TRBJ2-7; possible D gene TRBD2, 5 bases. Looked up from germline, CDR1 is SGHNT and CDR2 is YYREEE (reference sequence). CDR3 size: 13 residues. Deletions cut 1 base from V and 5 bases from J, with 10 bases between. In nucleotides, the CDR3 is TGTGCCAGCAGCTTGAAGGGAGTGGACGAGCAGTACTTC. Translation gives CASSLKGVDEQYF.

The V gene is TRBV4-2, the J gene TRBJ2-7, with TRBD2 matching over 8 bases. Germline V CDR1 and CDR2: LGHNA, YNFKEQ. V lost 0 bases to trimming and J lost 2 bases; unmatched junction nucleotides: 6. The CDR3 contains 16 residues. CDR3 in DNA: TGTGCCAGCAGCCAAGAAGGCTTTAGCGGGACCTACGAGCAGTACTTC. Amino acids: CASSQEGFSGTYEQYF.

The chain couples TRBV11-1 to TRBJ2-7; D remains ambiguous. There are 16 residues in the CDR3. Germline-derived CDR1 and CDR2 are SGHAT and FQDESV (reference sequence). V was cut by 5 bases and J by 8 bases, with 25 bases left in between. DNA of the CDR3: TGTGCCAGCAGCCTGCGCGTCAAGGCGTCCCTTGGGAAGCAGTACTTC. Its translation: CASSLRVKASLGKQYF.

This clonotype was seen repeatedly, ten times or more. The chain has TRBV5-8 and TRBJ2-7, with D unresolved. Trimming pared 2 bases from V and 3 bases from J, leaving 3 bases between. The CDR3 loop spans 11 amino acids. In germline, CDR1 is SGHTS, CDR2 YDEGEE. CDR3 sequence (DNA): TGTGCCAGCAGCTTAGGCTACGAGCAGTACTTC. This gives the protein CASSLGYEQYF.

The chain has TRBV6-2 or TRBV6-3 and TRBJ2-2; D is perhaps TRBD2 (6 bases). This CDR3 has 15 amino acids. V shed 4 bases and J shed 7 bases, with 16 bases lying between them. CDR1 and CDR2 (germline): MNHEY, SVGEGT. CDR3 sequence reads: CASSSTAEGGGELFF. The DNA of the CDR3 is TGTGCCAGCAGTTCCACAGCGGAGGGCGGCGGGGAGCTGTTTTTT.

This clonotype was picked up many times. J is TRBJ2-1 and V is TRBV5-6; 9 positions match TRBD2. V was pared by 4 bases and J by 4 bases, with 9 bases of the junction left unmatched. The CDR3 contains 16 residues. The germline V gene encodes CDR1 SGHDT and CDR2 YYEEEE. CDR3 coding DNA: TGTGCCAGCAGCCTGCAAGTGCTAGCGGGATACAATGAGCAGTTCTTC. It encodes CASSLQVLAGYNEQFF.

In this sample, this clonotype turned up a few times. CDR3 in amino acids: CASSLFENTEAFF. In DNA, the CDR3 is TGCGCCAGCAGCTTGTTTGAGAACACTGAAGCTTTCTTT. V gene TRBV5-1 combines with J gene TRBJ1-1; D gene unclear. CDR3 length: 13 residues. Germline V gene lookup returns CDR1 SGHRS and CDR2 YFSETQ. V lost 1 base and J lost 1, with 5 bases in between.

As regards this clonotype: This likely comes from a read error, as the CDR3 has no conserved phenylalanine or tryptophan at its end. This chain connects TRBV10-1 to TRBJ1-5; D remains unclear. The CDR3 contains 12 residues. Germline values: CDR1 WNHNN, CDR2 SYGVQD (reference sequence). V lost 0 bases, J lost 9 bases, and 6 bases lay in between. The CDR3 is CASSESSGPQHY. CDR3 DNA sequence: TGCGCCAGCAGTGAGTCGAGTGGGCCCCAGCATTAT.

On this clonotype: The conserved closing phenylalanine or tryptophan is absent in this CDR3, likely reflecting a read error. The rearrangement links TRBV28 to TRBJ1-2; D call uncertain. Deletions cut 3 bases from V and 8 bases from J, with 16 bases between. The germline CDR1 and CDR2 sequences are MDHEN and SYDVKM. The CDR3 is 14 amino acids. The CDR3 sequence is CASSLVGRSVGYTL. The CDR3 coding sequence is TGTGCCAGCAGTTTGGTCGGACGATCCGTAGGCTACACCCTC.

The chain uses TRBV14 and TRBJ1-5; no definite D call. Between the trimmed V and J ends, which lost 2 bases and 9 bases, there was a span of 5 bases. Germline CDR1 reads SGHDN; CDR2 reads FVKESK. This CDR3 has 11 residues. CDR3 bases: TGTGCCAGCAGCCAACAGCGGCCCCAGCATTTT. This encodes CASSQQRPQHF.

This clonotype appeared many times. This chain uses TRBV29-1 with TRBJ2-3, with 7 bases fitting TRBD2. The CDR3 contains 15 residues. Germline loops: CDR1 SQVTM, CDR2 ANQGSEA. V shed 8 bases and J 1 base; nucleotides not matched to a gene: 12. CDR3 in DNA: TGCAGCACCCGGCCGCGGGAGAGGGGCACAGATACGCAGTATTTT. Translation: CSTRPRERGTDTQYF.

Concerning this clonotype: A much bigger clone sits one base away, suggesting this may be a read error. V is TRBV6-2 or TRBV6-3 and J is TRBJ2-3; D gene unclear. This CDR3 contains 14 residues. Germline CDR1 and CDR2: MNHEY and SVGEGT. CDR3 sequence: CASSYLATADMQYF. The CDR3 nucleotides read TGTGCCAGCAGTTACTTAGCCACCGCAGATATGCAGTATTTT.

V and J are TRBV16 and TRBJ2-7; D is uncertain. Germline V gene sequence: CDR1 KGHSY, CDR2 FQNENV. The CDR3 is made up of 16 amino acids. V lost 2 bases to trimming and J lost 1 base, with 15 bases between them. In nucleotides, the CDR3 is TGTGCCAGCAGCCAAGAGGACCGATACCTTTCCTACGAGCAGTACTTC. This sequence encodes CASSQEDRYLSYEQYF.

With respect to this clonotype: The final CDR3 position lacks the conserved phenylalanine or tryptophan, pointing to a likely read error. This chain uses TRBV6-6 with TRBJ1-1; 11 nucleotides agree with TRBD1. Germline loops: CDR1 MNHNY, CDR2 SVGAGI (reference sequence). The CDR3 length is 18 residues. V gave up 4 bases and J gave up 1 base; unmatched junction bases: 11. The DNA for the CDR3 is TGTGCCAGCAGTTCCCTCGGGACAGGGGGAATCGGGAACACTGAAGCTTTCGTT. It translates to CASSSLGTGGIGNTEAFV.

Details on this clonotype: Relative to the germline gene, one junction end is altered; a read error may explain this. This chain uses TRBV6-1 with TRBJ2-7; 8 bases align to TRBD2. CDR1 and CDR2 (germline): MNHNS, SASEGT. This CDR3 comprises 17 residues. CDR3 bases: TGTGCCAGCTGTGAGATTGACGGGGGGGAGAGGGACTACGAGCAGTACTTC. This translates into CASCEIDGGERDYEQYF.

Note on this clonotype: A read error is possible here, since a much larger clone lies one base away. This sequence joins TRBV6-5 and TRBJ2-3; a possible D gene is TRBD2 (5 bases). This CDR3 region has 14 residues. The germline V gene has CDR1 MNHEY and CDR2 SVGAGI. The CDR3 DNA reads TGTGCCAACAGTTACGGTGAGAGGGCAGATACGCAGTATTTT. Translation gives CANSYGERADTQYF.

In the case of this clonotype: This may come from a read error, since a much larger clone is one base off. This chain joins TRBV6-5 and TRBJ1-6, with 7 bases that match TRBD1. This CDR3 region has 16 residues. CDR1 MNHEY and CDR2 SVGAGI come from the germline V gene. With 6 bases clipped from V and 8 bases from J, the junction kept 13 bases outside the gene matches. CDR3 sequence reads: CASRKDRLSSYSPLHF. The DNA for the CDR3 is TGTGCCAGCAGGAAGGACAGGCTCAGTTCCTATTCACCCCTCCACTTT.

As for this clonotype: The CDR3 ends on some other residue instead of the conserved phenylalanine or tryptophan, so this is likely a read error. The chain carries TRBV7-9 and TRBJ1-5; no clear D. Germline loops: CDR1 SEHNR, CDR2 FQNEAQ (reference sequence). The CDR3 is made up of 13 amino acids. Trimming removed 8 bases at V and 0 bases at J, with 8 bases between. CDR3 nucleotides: TGTGCCAGCGGCCCGGATAGCAATCAGCCCCAGCATCTT. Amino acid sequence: CASGPDSNQPQHL.

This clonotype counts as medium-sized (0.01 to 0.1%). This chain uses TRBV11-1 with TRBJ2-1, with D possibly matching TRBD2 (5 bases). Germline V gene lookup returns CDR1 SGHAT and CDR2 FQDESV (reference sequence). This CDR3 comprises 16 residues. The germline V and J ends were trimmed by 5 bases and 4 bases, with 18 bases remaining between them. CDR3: CASSPNGRTDYNEQFF. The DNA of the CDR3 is TGTGCCAGCAGCCCAAACGGGCGGACTGATTACAATGAGCAGTTCTTC.

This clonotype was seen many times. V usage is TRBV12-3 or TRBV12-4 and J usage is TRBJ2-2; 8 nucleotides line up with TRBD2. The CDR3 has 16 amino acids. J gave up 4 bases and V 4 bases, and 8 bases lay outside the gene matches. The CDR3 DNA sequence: TGTGCCAGCAGTTCCCCCTCAGCGGGAGTCACCGGGGAGCTGTTTTTT. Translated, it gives CASSSPSAGVTGELFF.

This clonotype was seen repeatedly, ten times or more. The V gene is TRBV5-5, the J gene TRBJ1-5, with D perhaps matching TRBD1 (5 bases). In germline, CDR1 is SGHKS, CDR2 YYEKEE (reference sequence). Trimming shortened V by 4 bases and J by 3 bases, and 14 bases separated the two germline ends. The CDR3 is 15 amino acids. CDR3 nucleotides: TGTGCCAGCAGCCAAATACCGGGGGACAATCAGCCCCAGCATTTT. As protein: CASSQIPGDNQPQHF.